The clone carrying this T cell receptor (beta chain) has just a few counts. Its antigen is as yet unknown. CDR3 length equals 16 residues. Germline values: CDR1 LGHNA, CDR2 YSLEER. The V end was cut by 0 bases, the J end by 0 bases, with 9 bases between. Each CDR3 protein gets one entry after TCRdb re-called the 5' RACE reads with MiXCR. The sample yields about 8,000 distinct CDR3 sequences, approximately 50% seen once. General observations from the study: Tumor Treg TCRs overlapped most with tumor naive CD4+ cells.

Treg sorting used a CD4+CD25+CD127-/low gate. J is TRBJ2-1 and V is TRBV4-3, with D perhaps matching TRBD2 (5 bases). The clonotype was recovered from a female donor with breast cancer. The sample consisted of Tregs sorted from a lymph node. The CDR3 DNA is TGCGCCAGCAGCCAAGATAGGGAGAGCTCCTACAATGAGCAGTTCTTC. This gives the protein CASSQDRESSYNEQFF.